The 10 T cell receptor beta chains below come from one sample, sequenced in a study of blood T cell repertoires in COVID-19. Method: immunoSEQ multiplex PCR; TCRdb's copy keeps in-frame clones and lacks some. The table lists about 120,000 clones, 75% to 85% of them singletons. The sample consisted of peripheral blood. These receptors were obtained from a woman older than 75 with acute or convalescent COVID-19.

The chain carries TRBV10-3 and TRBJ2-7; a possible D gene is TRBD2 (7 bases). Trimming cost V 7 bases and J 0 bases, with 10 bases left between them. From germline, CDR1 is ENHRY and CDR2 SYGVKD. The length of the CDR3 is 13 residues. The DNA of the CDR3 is TGTGCCATCAAAGGGGGGGCCTCCTACGAGCAGTACTTC. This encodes CAIKGGASYEQYF.

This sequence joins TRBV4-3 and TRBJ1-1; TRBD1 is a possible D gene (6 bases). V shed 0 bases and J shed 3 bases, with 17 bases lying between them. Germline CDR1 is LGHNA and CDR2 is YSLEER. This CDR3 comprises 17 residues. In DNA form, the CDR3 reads TGCGCCAGCAGCCAAGAGTTACAGGGAAGGTTTGACACTGAAGCTTTCTTT. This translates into CASSQELQGRFDTEAFF.

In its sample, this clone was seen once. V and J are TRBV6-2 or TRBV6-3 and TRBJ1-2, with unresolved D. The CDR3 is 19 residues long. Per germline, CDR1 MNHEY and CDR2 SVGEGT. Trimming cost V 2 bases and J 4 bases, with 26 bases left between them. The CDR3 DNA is TGTGCCAGCAGTTACAATTATGGCATGTCTGAGAAAAGGAGCTATGGCTACACCTTC. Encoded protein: CASSYNYGMSEKRSYGYTF.

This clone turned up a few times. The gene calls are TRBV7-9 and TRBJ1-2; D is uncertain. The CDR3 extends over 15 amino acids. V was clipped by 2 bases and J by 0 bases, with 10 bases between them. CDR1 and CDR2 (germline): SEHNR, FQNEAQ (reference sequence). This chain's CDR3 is CASSLNSNTNYGYTF. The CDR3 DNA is TGTGCCAGCAGCTTAAACAGTAATACTAACTATGGCTACACCTTC.

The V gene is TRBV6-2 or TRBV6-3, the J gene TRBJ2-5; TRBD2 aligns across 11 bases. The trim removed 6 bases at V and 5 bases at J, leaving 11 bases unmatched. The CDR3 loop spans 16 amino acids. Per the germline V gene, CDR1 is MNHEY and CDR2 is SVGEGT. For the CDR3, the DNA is TGTGCCAGCAGCGGTTTAGCGGGAGGGCCGAAGGAGACCCAGTACTTC. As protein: CASSGLAGGPKETQYF.

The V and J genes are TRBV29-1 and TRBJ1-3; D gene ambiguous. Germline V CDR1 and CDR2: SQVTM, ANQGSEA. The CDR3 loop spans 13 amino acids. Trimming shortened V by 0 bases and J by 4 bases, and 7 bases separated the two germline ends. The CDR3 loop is CSVEEVAGNTIYF. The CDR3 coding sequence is TGCAGCGTTGAAGAAGTTGCGGGAAACACCATATATTTT.

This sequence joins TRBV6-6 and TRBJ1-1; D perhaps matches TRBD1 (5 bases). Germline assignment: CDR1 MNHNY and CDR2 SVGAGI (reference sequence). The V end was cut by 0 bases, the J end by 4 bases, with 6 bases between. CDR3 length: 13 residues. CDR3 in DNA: TGTGCCAGCAGTTACTCGACAGTCACTGAAGCTTTCTTT. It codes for CASSYSTVTEAFF.

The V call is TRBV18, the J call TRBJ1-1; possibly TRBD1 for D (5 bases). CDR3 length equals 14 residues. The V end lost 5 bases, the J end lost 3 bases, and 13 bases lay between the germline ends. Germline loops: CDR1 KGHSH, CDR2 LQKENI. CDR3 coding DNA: TGTGCCAGCTCAGCGCAGGGAGGGGACACTGAAGCTTTCTTT. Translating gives CASSAQGGDTEAFF.

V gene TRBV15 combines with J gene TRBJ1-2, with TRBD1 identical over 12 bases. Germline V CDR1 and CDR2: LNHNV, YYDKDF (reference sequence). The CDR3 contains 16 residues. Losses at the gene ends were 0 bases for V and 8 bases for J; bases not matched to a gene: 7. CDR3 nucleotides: TGTGCCACCAGCAGAGAAGGGACAGGGGGCCTAGGAGGCTACACCTTC. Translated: CATSREGTGGLGGYTF.

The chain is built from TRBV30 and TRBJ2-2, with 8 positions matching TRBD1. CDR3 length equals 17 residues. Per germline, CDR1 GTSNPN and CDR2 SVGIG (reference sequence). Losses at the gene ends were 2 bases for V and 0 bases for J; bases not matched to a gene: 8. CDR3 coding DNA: TGTGCCTGGAGTTTCCTGGGACAGGCCGCGAACACCGGGGAGCTGTTTTTT. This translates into CAWSFLGQAANTGELFF.